Shown below are 8 T cell receptor beta chains from a single sample sequenced in a study of cytomegalovirus exposure and HLA in healthy donors. Method: immunoSEQ multiplex PCR; TCRdb's copy keeps in-frame clones and lacks some. The sample records under 200,000 clones, around 88% being singletons. Material for sequencing was PBMCs. The receptors here all came from a woman under 30 in good health and CMV-seronegative.

This chain joins TRBV18 and TRBJ2-2; the match to TRBD2 covers 7 bases. CDR3 size: 14 residues. V shed 7 bases and J 6 bases; nucleotides not matched to a gene: 8. Germline-derived CDR1 and CDR2 are KGHSH and LQKENI. The CDR3 loop reads CASFPGTTAGELFF. The CDR3 nucleotides read TGTGCCAGCTTCCCAGGGACTACGGCCGGGGAGCTGTTTTTT.

The chain carries TRBV5-1 and TRBJ2-3, with D possibly being TRBD2 (6 bases). Germline V CDR1 and CDR2: SGHRS, YFSETQ. Between the trimmed V and J ends, which lost 4 bases and 4 bases, there was a span of 16 bases. CDR3 length equals 15 residues. CDR3 sequence: CASSPEGFAADTQYF. CDR3 in DNA: TGCGCCAGCAGCCCGGAGGGGTTTGCGGCAGATACGCAGTATTTT.

The chain couples TRBV4-1 to TRBJ2-1, with TRBD2 matching over 13 bases. CDR3 length equals 16 residues. Germline-derived CDR1 and CDR2 are MGHRA and YSYEKL. V shed 4 bases and J 3 bases; nucleotides not matched to a gene: 3. Written as DNA, the CDR3 is TGCGCCAGCAGCCCAAGACTAGCGGGGGGCTACAATGAGCAGTTCTTC. It codes for CASSPRLAGGYNEQFF.

The rearrangement joins TRBV4-1 to TRBJ1-1, with D perhaps matching TRBD1 (6 bases). Germline V CDR1 and CDR2: MGHRA, YSYEKL. This CDR3 spans 14 amino acids. Trimming took off 0 bases at V and 2 bases at J, with 7 bases between the two ends. The CDR3 DNA reads TGCGCCAGCAGCCAAGAACAGGGTAACACTGAAGCTTTCTTT. Translating gives CASSQEQGNTEAFF.

This rearrangement joins TRBV30 to TRBJ2-1; D might be TRBD1 (6 bases). Per the germline V gene, CDR1 is GTSNPN and CDR2 is SVGIG (reference sequence). The length of the CDR3 is 12 residues. Trimming stripped 3 bases from V and 7 bases from J, with 10 bases between. CDR3 amino acids: CAWSRDKNEQFF. As DNA, the CDR3 is TGTGCCTGGAGCCGGGACAAAAATGAGCAGTTCTTC.

This chain connects TRBV10-1 to TRBJ1-1; D unresolved. Between the trimmed V and J ends, which lost 3 bases and 1 base, there was a span of 6 bases. Germline CDR1 reads WNHNN; CDR2 reads SYGVQD (reference sequence). The CDR3 totals 13 residues. The CDR3 loop is CASSDPRNTEAFF. CDR3 coding DNA: TGCGCCAGCAGTGACCCCAGGAACACTGAAGCTTTCTTT.

This clone was seen just once. The V call is TRBV27, the J call TRBJ2-7, with TRBD1 as a possible D gene (5 bases). The germline gives CDR1 MNHEY, CDR2 SMNVEV (reference sequence). This CDR3 region has 13 residues. Trimming left V 5 bases short and J 2 bases short, with 10 bases between. For the CDR3, the DNA is TGTGCCAGCAGTCGGCAGGGTCCCTACGAGCAGTACTTC. Translation: CASSRQGPYEQYF.

A few counts support this clone. The chain recombines TRBV5-1 with TRBJ2-2, with TRBD2 as a possible D gene (5 bases). The germline V gene has CDR1 SGHRS and CDR2 YFSETQ. The CDR3 contains 17 residues. With 3 bases removed from V and 2 bases from J, the gap between germline ends came to 17 bases. The DNA of the CDR3 is TGCGCCAGCAGCTACGTCCCATCGGGAATCAACACCGGGGAGCTGTTTTTT. Its translation is CASSYVPSGINTGELFF.